These 6 T cell receptor beta chains were sequenced from one sample in a study of shared clonotypes between healthy human individuals. Sequenced by immunoSEQ multiplex PCR; TCRdb stores in-frame clones only, minus some. The sample has around 2.1 million clones, approximately 94% seen once. Naivety among CD8 cells was defined by CD45RO negativity and positive CCR7 selection, thereby excluding terminally differentiated effector memory CD45RA+ cells. The sample taken for sequencing was naive CD8+ T cells from PBMCs. Every receptor here comes from a man between 18 and 35 years old in good health. Some clones in this sample may be carry-over from other donors' samples.

The rearrangement uses TRBV7-3 and TRBJ2-3; 9 bases are shared with TRBD2. V was clipped by 4 bases and J by 6 bases; unmatched bases: 5. The CDR3 contains 14 residues. Germline CDR1 reads SGHTA; CDR2 reads FQGTGA. The CDR3 protein is CASSSSGVSDTQYF. In DNA form, the CDR3 reads TGTGCCAGCAGCTCTAGCGGGGTCAGTGATACGCAGTATTTT.

CDR3 region: CASTIAGVNEQFF. The CDR3 DNA is TGTGCCAGCACAATAGCGGGAGTCAATGAGCAGTTCTTC. The chain links TRBV2 to TRBJ2-1; 9 nucleotides match TRBD2. From germline, CDR1 is SNHLY and CDR2 FYNNEI. The CDR3 has 13 amino acids. V lost 7 bases, J lost 6 bases, and 4 bases stayed unmatched.

CDR3 amino acids: CASSVQGQGNTEAFF. In DNA form, the CDR3 reads TGTGCCAGCAGCGTACAGGGACAGGGTAACACTGAAGCTTTCTTT. This chain links TRBV9 with TRBJ1-1; 9 bases match TRBD1. The CDR3 has 15 amino acids. CDR1 and CDR2 from the germline V gene are SGDLS and YYNGEE. J gave up 2 bases and V 1 base, and 3 bases lay outside the gene matches.

V usage is TRBV28 and J usage is TRBJ2-5; 9 bases are shared with TRBD2. J lost 4 bases, V lost 3 bases, and 9 bases had no gene match. The germline gives CDR1 MDHEN, CDR2 SYDVKM. CDR3 length: 16 residues. CDR3 coding DNA: TGTGCCAGCAGTTTCCTGGCTAGCGGGACGGGAGAGACCCAGTACTTC. Translated, it gives CASSFLASGTGETQYF.

Turning to this clone: Within the sample, other DNA sequences also encode this same CDR3. This CDR3 is CASSLRQGYDEQFF. The CDR3 bases are TGTGCCAGCAGTTTGCGACAGGGATACGATGAGCAGTTCTTC. The chain is built from TRBV28 and TRBJ2-1, with 7 positions matching TRBD1. This CDR3 contains 14 residues. Germline lookup yields CDR1 MDHEN and CDR2 SYDVKM. V lost 3 bases, J lost 8 bases, and 7 bases stayed unmatched.

J is TRBJ2-7 and V is TRBV29-1; D may correspond to TRBD1 or TRBD2 (5 bases each). Trimming shortened V by 3 bases and J by 2 bases, and 17 bases separated the two germline ends. CDR3 length: 15 residues. Germline loops: CDR1 SQVTM, CDR2 ANQGSEA. This CDR3 reads CSVEGVGAAPYEQYF. CDR3 coding DNA: TGCAGCGTTGAGGGAGTAGGGGCGGCACCCTACGAGCAGTACTTC.